Each of the 17 T cell receptor beta chains below was sequenced from the same sample in a study of blood T cell repertoires in COVID-19. Assay: immunoSEQ multiplex PCR; the TCRdb copy retains only in-frame clones and omits some. The table shows just over 200,000 clones, with less than 85% occurring only once. Sample: peripheral blood. These receptors were obtained from a woman in her 70s with acute or convalescent COVID-19.

The chain joins TRBV9 to TRBJ1-1; 8 bases agree with TRBD1. V dropped 3 bases and J dropped 5; count of bases not matched to a gene: 12. Germline values: CDR1 SGDLS, CDR2 YYNGEE. There are 16 residues in the CDR3. CDR3 residues: CASSAMGTGQGTEAFF. In nucleotides, the CDR3 is TGTGCCAGCAGCGCGATGGGGACAGGACAAGGAACTGAAGCTTTCTTT.

The rearrangement links TRBV18 to TRBJ1-2; maybe TRBD1 (5 bases). This CDR3 has 12 amino acids. Trimming took 5 bases from V and 4 from J, leaving 8 bases between them. The germline V gene encodes CDR1 KGHSH and CDR2 LQKENI. This CDR3 reads CASSSDSYGYTF. DNA for the CDR3: TGTGCCAGCTCATCCGACAGCTATGGCTACACCTTC.

This clone was seen a handful of times. The chain joins TRBV25-1 to TRBJ2-7; the match to TRBD1 covers 10 bases. The germline V gene has CDR1 MGHDK and CDR2 SYGVNS. This CDR3 is 15 amino acids long. V was clipped by 7 bases and J by 1 base; unmatched bases: 7. Written as DNA, the CDR3 is TGTGCCAGCACCCCTGGGACAGGGGCTTCCTACGAGCAGTACTTC. Encoded protein: CASTPGTGASYEQYF.

CDR3 loop: CASSQRGQGARGNEKLFF. The DNA of the CDR3 is TGCGCCAGCAGCCAAAGGGGACAGGGGGCTCGGGGTAATGAAAAACTGTTTTTT. The rearrangement joins TRBV4-1 to TRBJ1-4; 12 bases are a match to TRBD1. The CDR3 is made up of 18 amino acids. CDR1 and CDR2 (germline): MGHRA, YSYEKL. Trimming cost V 2 bases and J 4 bases; bases outside gene matches: 8.

This chain uses TRBV5-1 with TRBJ2-3; no clear D gene. Looked up from germline, CDR1 is SGHRS and CDR2 is YFSETQ. The V gene lost 4 bases and the J gene lost 5 bases, with 11 bases spanning the gap. This CDR3 has 13 residues. CDR3 sequence: CASSRSELDTQYF. CDR3 bases: TGCGCCAGCAGCCGTTCGGAGCTAGATACGCAGTATTTT. The entire variable domain, with the rest obtained from reference TRBV5-1 and TRBJ2-3, is as follows: KAGVTQTPRYLIKTRGQQVTLSCSPISGHRSVSWYQQTPGQGLQFLFEYFSETQRNKGNFPGRFSGRQFSNSRSEMNVSTLELGDSALYLCASSRSELDTQYFGPGTRLTVL.

This chain joins TRBV18 and TRBJ2-7, with TRBD1 matching 10 bases. CDR1 is KGHSH, CDR2 LQKENI, per germline. The CDR3 is 14 amino acids. The V and J ends lost 5 bases and 3 bases, in that order; junction bases with no gene match: 4. CDR3 region: CASSSGTGVYEQYF. The CDR3 DNA reads TGTGCCAGCTCATCCGGGACAGGGGTCTACGAGCAGTACTTC.

V is TRBV5-5 and J is TRBJ1-2; 7 bases are shared with TRBD1. The CDR3 has 13 amino acids. The J segment lost 7 bases and the V segment lost 2 bases, leaving 5 bases of the junction unmatched. Germline values: CDR1 SGHKS, CDR2 YYEKEE (reference sequence). The CDR3 nucleotides read TGTGCCAGCAGCTTTACAGGGGAATCTGGCTACACCTTC. Its protein is CASSFTGESGYTF.

This chain links TRBV3-1 (or the pseudogene TRBV3-2) with TRBJ1-2; D may be TRBD1 (6 bases). From germline, CDR1 is LGHDT and CDR2 YNNKEL (reference sequence). V was clipped by 1 base and J by 2 bases, with 11 bases between them. This CDR3 has 15 residues. The CDR3 reads CASSQGDRKNYGYTF. CDR3 bases: TGTGCCAGCAGCCAAGGCGACAGGAAAAACTATGGCTACACCTTC.

V is TRBV7-9 and J is TRBJ2-4, with 14 nucleotides matching TRBD2. V lost 3 bases and J lost 0; bases outside the gene matches: 7. Germline V gene lookup returns CDR1 SEHNR and CDR2 FQNEAQ (reference sequence). The CDR3 extends over 19 amino acids. The CDR3 sequence: CASSFGLAGGILAKNIQYF. The CDR3 region has the DNA TGTGCCAGCAGCTTTGGACTAGCGGGAGGAATACTAGCCAAAAACATTCAGTACTTC.

This clone was observed a single time. The gene calls are TRBV19 and TRBJ2-3, with D maybe TRBD2 (5 bases). Germline CDR1 reads LNHDA; CDR2 reads SQIVND (reference sequence). CDR3 length equals 16 residues. Trimming pared 3 bases from V and 3 bases from J, leaving 16 bases between. CDR3 amino acids: CASSMVGVGGTDTQYF. The CDR3 DNA sequence: TGTGCCAGTAGTATGGTGGGCGTAGGAGGAACAGATACGCAGTATTTT. Looking up the rest from reference TRBV19 and TRBJ2-3 gives the full variable domain: DGGITQSPKYLFRKEGQNVTLSCEQNLNHDAMYWYRQDPGQGLRLIYYSQIVNDFQKGDIAEGYSVSREKKESFPLTVTSAQKNPTAFYLCASSMVGVGGTDTQYFGPGTRLTVL.

The rearrangement uses TRBV27 and TRBJ2-7, with TRBD1 matching 12 bases. The CDR3 has 15 amino acids. The V segment lost 2 bases and the J segment 9 bases; nucleotides outside the gene matches: 8. Per the germline V gene, CDR1 is MNHEY and CDR2 is SMNVEV (reference sequence). Here the CDR3 reads CASSLNRGQGAGQYF. The CDR3 DNA follows: TGTGCCAGCAGTTTAAATAGGGGACAGGGGGCAGGGCAGTACTTC.

This chain links TRBV28 with TRBJ1-1, with no clear D. The CDR3 loop spans 13 amino acids. Germline assignment: CDR1 MDHEN and CDR2 SYDVKM. V was pared by 3 bases and J by 4 bases, with 9 bases between. The CDR3 is CASSLRVVTEAFF. CDR3 in DNA: TGTGCCAGCAGTTTGCGAGTTGTCACTGAAGCTTTCTTT.

The chain uses TRBV11-2 and TRBJ2-5, with 9 bases lining up with TRBD2. Trimming took 0 bases from V and 2 from J; bases not matched to a gene: 4. CDR3 size: 16 residues. Germline CDR1 SGHAT, CDR2 FQNNGV. The chain's CDR3 is CASSLEAGGGQETQYF. CDR3 nucleotide sequence: TGTGCCAGCAGCTTAGAGGCGGGAGGGGGTCAAGAGACCCAGTACTTC.

The rearrangement links TRBV27 to TRBJ2-3, with 9 bases that match TRBD1. The CDR3 extends over 16 amino acids. Germline CDR1 reads MNHEY; CDR2 reads SMNVEV (reference sequence). The V and J ends lost 6 bases and 4 bases, in that order; junction bases with no gene match: 11. In nucleotides, the CDR3 is TGTGCCAGCAGGCCACAGGGGGCAGACTTTGCAGATACGCAGTATTTT. Translation: CASRPQGADFADTQYF.

The chain recombines TRBV24-1 with TRBJ2-1; unclear D gene. The CDR3 consists of 16 residues. In germline, CDR1 is KGHDR, CDR2 SFDVKD. V dropped 4 bases and J dropped 0 bases, with 12 bases sitting between them. CDR3 loop: CATSDSIPSSYNEQFF. The CDR3 bases are TGTGCCACCAGTGACAGTATACCTAGCTCCTACAATGAGCAGTTCTTC.

This clone was found once. The genes are TRBV2 and TRBJ1-5; 7 bases map to TRBD1. J gave up 6 bases and V 4 bases, and 9 bases lay outside the gene matches. Germline V gene data show CDR1 as SNHLY and CDR2 as FYNNEI. This CDR3 is 15 amino acids long. CDR3 DNA sequence: TGTGCCAGCAGTGGGGAAGGGGGCTTAGGTCAGCCCCAGCATTTT. This encodes CASSGEGGLGQPQHF. Using reference TRBV2 and TRBJ1-5 for the parts outside the CDR3, the full variable domain is EPEVTQTPSHQVTQMGQEVILRCVPISNHLYFYWYRQILGQKVEFLVSFYNNEISEKSEIFDDQFSVERPDGSNFTLKIRSTKLEDSAMYFCASSGEGGLGQPQHFGDGTRLSIL.

The chain links TRBV5-1 to TRBJ2-2; tentative D call: TRBD2 (6 bases). CDR1 is SGHRS and CDR2 is YFSETQ in the germline V gene. Trimming removed 3 bases at V and 5 bases at J, with 11 bases between. The CDR3 length is 14 residues. CDR3 in DNA: TGCGCCAGCAGCTCAGGACTAATAACCGGGGAGCTGTTTTTT. Translation: CASSSGLITGELFF.